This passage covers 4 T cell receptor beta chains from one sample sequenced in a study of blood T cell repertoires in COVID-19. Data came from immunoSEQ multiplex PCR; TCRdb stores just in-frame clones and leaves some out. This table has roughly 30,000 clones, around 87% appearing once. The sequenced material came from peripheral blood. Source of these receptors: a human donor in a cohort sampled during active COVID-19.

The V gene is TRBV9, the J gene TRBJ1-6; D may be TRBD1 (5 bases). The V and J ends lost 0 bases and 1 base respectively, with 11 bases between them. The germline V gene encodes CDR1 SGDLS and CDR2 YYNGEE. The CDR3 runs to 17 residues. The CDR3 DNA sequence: TGTGCCAGCAGCGTAGATGCGGGGGGATCCTATAATTCACCCCTCCACTTT. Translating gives CASSVDAGGSYNSPLHF.

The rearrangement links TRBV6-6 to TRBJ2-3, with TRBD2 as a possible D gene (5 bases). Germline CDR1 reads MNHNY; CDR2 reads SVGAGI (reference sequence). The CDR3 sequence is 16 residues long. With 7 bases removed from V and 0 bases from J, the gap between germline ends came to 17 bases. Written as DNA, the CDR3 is TGTGCCAGCATCCGGGGTGATGGGCCGAGCACAGATACGCAGTATTTT. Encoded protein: CASIRGDGPSTDTQYF.

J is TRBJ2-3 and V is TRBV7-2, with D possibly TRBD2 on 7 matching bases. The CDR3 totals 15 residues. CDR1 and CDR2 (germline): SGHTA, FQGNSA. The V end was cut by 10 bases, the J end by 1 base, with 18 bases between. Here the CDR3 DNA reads TGTGCCACCCAAGGGGGGGGGCGGCGCACAGATACGCAGTATTTT. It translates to CATQGGGRRTDTQYF.

The CDR3 reads CASSVTATNYGYTF. CDR3 DNA sequence: TGTGCCAGCAGCGTAACAGCCACTAACTATGGCTACACCTTC. This rearrangement joins TRBV9 to TRBJ1-2; unclear D gene. Trimming cost V 1 base and J 0 bases, with 7 bases left between them. The CDR3 totals 14 residues. Germline V gene data show CDR1 as SGDLS and CDR2 as YYNGEE.